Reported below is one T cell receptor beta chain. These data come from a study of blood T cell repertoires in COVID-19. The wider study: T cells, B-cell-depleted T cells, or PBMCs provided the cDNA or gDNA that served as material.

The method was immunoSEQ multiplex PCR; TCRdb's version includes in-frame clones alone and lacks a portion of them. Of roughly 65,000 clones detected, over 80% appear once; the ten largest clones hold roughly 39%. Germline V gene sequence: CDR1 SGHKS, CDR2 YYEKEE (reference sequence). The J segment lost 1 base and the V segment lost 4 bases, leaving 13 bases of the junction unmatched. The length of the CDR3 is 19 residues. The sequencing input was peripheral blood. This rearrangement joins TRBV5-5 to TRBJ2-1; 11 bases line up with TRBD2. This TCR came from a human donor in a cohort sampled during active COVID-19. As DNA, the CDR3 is TGTGCCAGCAGCAAGAGGCTAGCGGGGGGCACGGATTCCTACAATGAGCAGTTCTTC. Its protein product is CASSKRLAGGTDSYNEQFF. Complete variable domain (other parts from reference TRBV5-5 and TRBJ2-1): DAGVTQSPTHLIKTRGQQVTLRCSPISGHKSVSWYQQVLGQGPQFIFQYYEKEERGRGNFPDRFSARQFPNYSSELNVNALLLGDSALYLCASSKRLAGGTDSYNEQFFGPGTRLTVL.